A selection of T cell receptor beta chains follows, all from one sample in a study of T cell changes during pregnancy in multiple sclerosis. Some clones are missing from TCRdb's copy, which holds only in-frame ones; the method was immunoSEQ multiplex PCR. The sample comprises tens of thousands of clones, around 93% of which are singletons, and 3.2% rests with the top ten. The material was CD8+ T cells from peripheral blood mononuclear cells, obtained in the second trimester of pregnancy. These TCRs come from a female donor with multiple sclerosis, enrolled in a pregnancy study. CDR3s include the opening cysteine and the closing phenylalanine or tryptophan. Size values are once, few and many counts, or a class for expanded clones, and some rows have none.

j_gene: TRBJ2-7; v_gene: TRBV5-1; len: 13; abundance: NA; CDR3aa: CASSFSSGFEQYF
j_gene: TRBJ1-1; v_gene: TRBV4-1; len: 15; abundance: once; CDR3aa: CASSQVPGGRTEAFF
j_gene: TRBJ1-2; v_gene: TRBV28; len: 13; abundance: NA; CDR3aa: CASSFKGALGYTF
j_gene: TRBJ2-3; v_gene: TRBV15; len: 15; abundance: NA; CDR3aa: CATSRGQGAADTQYF
j_gene: TRBJ2-7; v_gene: TRBV5-4; len: 13; abundance: NA; CDR3aa: CASRPWTVNEQYF
j_gene: TRBJ2-1; v_gene: TRBV9; len: 14; abundance: once; CDR3aa: CASSVSVGVGEQFF
j_gene: TRBJ2-7; v_gene: TRBV2; len: 13; abundance: NA; CDR3aa: CASRAGGRGEQYF
j_gene: TRBJ2-2; v_gene: TRBV7-2; len: 13; abundance: NA; CDR3aa: CASSPLRFGELFF
j_gene: TRBJ2-1; v_gene: TRBV19; len: 16; abundance: NA; CDR3aa: CASIASGTTPYNEQFF
j_gene: TRBJ1-1; v_gene: TRBV7-9; len: 14; abundance: NA; CDR3aa: CASSYGQGRGEAFF
j_gene: TRBJ2-2; v_gene: TRBV5-1; len: 15; abundance: NA; CDR3aa: CASSPTASGTGELFF
j_gene: TRBJ2-7; v_gene: TRBV15; len: 15; abundance: NA; CDR3aa: CATSRTSGSSYEQYF
j_gene: TRBJ2-7; v_gene: TRBV27; len: 14; abundance: once; CDR3aa: CASSFLAGPYEQYF
j_gene: TRBJ1-5; v_gene: TRBV27; len: 14; abundance: NA; CDR3aa: CASSFSGGVQPQHF
j_gene: TRBJ2-2; v_gene: TRBV19; len: 16; abundance: NA; CDR3aa: CASSMSLAGSPGELFF
j_gene: TRBJ2-5; v_gene: TRBV7-3; len: 15; abundance: NA; CDR3aa: CASSSTGGLGETQYF
j_gene: TRBJ2-7; v_gene: TRBV4-1; len: 15; abundance: NA; CDR3aa: CASSHTQDDSYEQYF
j_gene: TRBJ2-3; v_gene: TRBV7-4; len: 14; abundance: NA; CDR3aa: CASSPEDRGWTQYF
j_gene: TRBJ2-7; v_gene: TRBV7-9; len: 16; abundance: NA; CDR3aa: CASSTQWTGNSYEQYF
j_gene: TRBJ2-3; v_gene: TRBV5-1; len: 19; abundance: NA; CDR3aa: CASSSTGTGLAGGSDTQYF
j_gene: TRBJ1-1; v_gene: TRBV19; len: 16; abundance: NA; CDR3aa: CASSIVYAGPNTEAFF
j_gene: TRBJ2-5; v_gene: TRBV19; len: 13; abundance: NA; CDR3aa: CANPTRSGRPQYF
j_gene: TRBJ2-7; v_gene: TRBV27; len: 13; abundance: NA; CDR3aa: CASLDRGNYEQYF
j_gene: TRBJ2-1; v_gene: TRBV30; len: 16; abundance: NA; CDR3aa: CAWSGKRPRGRDEQFF
j_gene: TRBJ2-3; v_gene: TRBV7-2; len: 14; abundance: NA; CDR3aa: CASSLVLYTDTQYF
j_gene: TRBJ2-7; v_gene: TRBV4-1; len: 14; abundance: NA; CDR3aa: CASSPLAGDYEQYF
j_gene: TRBJ2-2; v_gene: TRBV2; len: 11; abundance: NA; CDR3aa: CASEDAGELFF
j_gene: TRBJ1-2; v_gene: TRBV7-9; len: 12; abundance: NA; CDR3aa: CASQRGNYGYTF
j_gene: TRBJ1-2; v_gene: TRBV10-3; len: 14; abundance: NA; CDR3aa: CAISVQAGVYGYTF
j_gene: TRBJ1-1; v_gene: TRBV28; len: 14; abundance: NA; CDR3aa: CASSPRGSNTEAFF
j_gene: TRBJ2-7; v_gene: TRBV7-8; len: 12; abundance: once; CDR3aa: CASGRGVYEQYF
j_gene: TRBJ2-1; v_gene: TRBV7-2; len: 12; abundance: NA; CDR3aa: CASSSWTDEQFF
j_gene: TRBJ2-3; v_gene: TRBV7-3; len: 16; abundance: NA; CDR3aa: CASSSRLAGSTDTQYF
j_gene: TRBJ1-1; v_gene: TRBV7-9; len: 14; abundance: few; CDR3aa: CASSPGLVGNEAFF
j_gene: TRBJ2-1; v_gene: TRBV7-9; len: 14; abundance: NA; CDR3aa: CASSSGQGVNEQFF
j_gene: TRBJ2-5; v_gene: TRBV7-2; len: 14; abundance: NA; CDR3aa: CAKRGEGADATQYF
j_gene: TRBJ2-3; v_gene: TRBV9; len: 15; abundance: NA; CDR3aa: CASSDGGRRTDTQYF
j_gene: TRBJ1-5; v_gene: TRBV7-8; len: 17; abundance: NA; CDR3aa: CASSLGPSGTGSQPQHF
j_gene: TRBJ2-7; v_gene: TRBV12-5; len: 19; abundance: NA; CDR3aa: CASGLGYRAGSDDPYEQYF
j_gene: TRBJ1-1; v_gene: TRBV7-6; len: 13; abundance: NA; CDR3aa: CASSLVGANEAFF
j_gene: TRBJ2-3; v_gene: TRBV4-3; len: 13; abundance: NA; CDR3aa: CASSQEGGDTQYF
j_gene: TRBJ1-1; v_gene: TRBV19; len: 15; abundance: NA; CDR3aa: CASTTSGYGYTEAFF
j_gene: TRBJ2-2; v_gene: TRBV6-5; len: 14; abundance: few; CDR3aa: CASSIAGVDGELFF
j_gene: TRBJ2-1; v_gene: TRBV4-1; len: 17; abundance: NA; CDR3aa: CASSQDPPGGRDNEQFF
j_gene: TRBJ2-1; v_gene: TRBV15; len: 15; abundance: NA; CDR3aa: CATSRDGSDYNEQFF